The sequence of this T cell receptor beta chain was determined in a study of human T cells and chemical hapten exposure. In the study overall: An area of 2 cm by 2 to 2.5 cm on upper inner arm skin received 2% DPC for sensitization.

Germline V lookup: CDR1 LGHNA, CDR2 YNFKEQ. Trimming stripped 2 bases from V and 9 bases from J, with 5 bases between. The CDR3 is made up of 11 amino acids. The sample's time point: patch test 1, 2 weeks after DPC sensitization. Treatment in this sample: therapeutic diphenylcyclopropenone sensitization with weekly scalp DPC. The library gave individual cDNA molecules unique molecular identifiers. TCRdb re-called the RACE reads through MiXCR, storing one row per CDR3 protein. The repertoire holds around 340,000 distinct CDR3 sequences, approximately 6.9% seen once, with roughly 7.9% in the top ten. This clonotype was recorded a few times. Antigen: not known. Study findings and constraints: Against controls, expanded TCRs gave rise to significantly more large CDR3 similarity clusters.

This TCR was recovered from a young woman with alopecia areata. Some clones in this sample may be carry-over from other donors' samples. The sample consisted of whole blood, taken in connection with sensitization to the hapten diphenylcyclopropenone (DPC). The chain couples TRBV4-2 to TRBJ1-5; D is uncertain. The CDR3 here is CASSQPPPQHF. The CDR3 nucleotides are TGTGCCAGCAGCCAACCCCCGCCCCAGCATTTT.